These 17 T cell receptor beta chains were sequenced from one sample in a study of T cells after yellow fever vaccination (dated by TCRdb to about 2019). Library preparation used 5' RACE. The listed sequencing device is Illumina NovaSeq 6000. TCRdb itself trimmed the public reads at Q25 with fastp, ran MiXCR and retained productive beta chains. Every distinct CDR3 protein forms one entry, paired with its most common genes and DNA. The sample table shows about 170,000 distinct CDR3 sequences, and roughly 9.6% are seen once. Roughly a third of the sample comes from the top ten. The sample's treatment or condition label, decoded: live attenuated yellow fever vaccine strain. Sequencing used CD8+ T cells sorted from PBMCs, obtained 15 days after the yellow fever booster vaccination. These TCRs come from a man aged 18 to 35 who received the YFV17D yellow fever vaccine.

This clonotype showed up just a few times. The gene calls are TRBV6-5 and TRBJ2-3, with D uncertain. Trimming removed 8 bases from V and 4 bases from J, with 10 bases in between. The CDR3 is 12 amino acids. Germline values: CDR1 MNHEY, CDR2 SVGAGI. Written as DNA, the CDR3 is TGTGCCAGCGGGGTCCAAGCAGATACGCAGTATTTT. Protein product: CASGVQADTQYF.

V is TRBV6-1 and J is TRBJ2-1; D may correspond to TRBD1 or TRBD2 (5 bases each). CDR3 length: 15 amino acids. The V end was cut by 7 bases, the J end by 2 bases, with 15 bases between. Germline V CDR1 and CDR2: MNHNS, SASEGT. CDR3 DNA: TGTGCCAGCACCTGGGGAGCAGGGCCCTACAATGAGCAGTTCTTC. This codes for CASTWGAGPYNEQFF.

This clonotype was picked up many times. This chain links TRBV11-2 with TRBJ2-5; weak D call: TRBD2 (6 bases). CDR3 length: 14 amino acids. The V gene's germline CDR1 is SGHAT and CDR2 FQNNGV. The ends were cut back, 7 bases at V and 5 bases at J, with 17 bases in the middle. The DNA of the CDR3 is TGTGCCAGCACCCCCCGGGGGTCGGGCGAGACCCAGTACTTC. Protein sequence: CASTPRGSGETQYF.

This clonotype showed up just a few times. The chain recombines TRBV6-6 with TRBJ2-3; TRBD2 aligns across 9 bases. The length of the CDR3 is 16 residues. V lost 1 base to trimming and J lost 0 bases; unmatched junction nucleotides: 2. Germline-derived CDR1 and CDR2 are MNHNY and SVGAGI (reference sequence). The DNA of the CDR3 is TGTGCCAGCAGTTACTTAGCGGGGGCCAGCACAGATACGCAGTATTTT. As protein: CASSYLAGASTDTQYF.

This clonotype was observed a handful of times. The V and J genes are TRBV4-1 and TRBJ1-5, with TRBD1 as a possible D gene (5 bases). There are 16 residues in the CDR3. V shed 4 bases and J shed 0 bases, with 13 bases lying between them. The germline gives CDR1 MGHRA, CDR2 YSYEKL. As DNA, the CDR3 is TGCGCCAGCAGCCCCCATTCGACAGATAGCAATCAGCCCCAGCATTTT. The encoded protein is CASSPHSTDSNQPQHF.

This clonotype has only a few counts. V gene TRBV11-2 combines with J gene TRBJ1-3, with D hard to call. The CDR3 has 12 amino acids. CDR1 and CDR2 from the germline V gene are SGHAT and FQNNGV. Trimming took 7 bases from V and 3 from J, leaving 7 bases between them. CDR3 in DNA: TGTGCCAGCATTTCTCTTGGAAACACCATATATTTT. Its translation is CASISLGNTIYF.

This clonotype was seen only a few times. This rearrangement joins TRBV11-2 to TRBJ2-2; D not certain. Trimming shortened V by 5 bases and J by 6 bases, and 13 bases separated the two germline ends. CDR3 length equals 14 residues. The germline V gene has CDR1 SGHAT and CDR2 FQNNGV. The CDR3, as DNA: TGTGCCAGCAGCCTAGGCCCCGATGCCGGGGAGCTGTTTTTT. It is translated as CASSLGPDAGELFF.

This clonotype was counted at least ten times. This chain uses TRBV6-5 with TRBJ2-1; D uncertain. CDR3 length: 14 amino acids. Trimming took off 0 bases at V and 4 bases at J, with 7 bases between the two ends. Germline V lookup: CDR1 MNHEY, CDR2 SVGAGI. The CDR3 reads CASSYSSGYNEQFF. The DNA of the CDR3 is TGTGCCAGCAGTTACTCGTCCGGATACAATGAGCAGTTCTTC.

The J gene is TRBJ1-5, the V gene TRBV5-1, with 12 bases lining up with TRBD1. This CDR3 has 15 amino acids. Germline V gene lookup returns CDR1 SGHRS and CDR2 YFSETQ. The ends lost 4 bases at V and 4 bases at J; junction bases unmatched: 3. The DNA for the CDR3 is TGCGCCAGCAGCACGGGACAGGGGGCGAATCAGCCCCAGCATTTT. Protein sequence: CASSTGQGANQPQHF.

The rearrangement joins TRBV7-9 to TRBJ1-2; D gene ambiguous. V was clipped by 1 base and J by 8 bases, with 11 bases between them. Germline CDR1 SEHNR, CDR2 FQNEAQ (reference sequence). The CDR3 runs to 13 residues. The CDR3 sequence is CASSLDLGGGYTF. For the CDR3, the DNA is TGTGCCAGCAGCTTAGACCTGGGTGGCGGCTACACCTTC.

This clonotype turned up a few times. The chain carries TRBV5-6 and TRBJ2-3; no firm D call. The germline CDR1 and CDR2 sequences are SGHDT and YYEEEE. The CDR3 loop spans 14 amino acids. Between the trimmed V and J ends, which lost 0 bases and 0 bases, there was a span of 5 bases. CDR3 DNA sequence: TGTGCCAGCAGCTTGGAGGAGAGCACAGATACGCAGTATTTT. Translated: CASSLEESTDTQYF.

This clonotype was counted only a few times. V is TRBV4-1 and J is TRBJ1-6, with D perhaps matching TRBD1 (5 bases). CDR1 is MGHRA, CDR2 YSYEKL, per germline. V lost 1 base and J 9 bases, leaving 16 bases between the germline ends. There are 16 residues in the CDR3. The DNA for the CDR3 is TGCGCCAGCAGCCAAGGAGTAAGGGGCTTACGTTCACCCCTCCACTTT. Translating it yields CASSQGVRGLRSPLHF.

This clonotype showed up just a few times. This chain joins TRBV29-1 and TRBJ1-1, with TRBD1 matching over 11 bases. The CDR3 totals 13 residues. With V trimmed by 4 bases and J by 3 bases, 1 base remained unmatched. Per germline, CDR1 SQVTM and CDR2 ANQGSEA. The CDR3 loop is CSVVGQGDTEAFF. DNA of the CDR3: TGCAGCGTTGTGGGACAGGGGGACACTGAAGCTTTCTTT.

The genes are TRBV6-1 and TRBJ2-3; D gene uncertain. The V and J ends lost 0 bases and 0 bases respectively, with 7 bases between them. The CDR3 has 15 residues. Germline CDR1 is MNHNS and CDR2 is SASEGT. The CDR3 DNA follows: TGTGCCAGCAGTGAAGCCTCTCTTAGCACAGATACGCAGTATTTT. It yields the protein CASSEASLSTDTQYF.

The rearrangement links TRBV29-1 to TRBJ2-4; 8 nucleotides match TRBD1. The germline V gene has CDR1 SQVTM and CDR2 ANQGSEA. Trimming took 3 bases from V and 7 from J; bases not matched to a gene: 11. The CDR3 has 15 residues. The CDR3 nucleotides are TGCAGCGTTGAGTTGTCAGGGGGCTCCGGGAACATTCAGTACTTC. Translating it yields CSVELSGGSGNIQYF.

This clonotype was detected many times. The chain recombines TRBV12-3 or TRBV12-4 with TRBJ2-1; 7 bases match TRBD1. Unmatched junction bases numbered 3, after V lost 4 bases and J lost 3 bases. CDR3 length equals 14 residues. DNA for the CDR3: TGTGCCAGCAGTTCCGGACAGGTCTACAATGAGCAGTTCTTC. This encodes CASSSGQVYNEQFF.

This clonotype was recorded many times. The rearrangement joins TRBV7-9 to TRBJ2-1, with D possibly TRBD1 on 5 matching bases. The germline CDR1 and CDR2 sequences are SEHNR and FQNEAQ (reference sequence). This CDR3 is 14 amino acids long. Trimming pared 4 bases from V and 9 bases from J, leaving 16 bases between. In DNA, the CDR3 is TGTGCCAGCAGCTCATCTCCAGGGTTGGGTGAGCAGTTCTTC. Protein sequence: CASSSSPGLGEQFF.